This T cell receptor (beta chain) was recorded in a study of T cells in tuberculosis listed by TCRdb under 2018. Study-level background: The study combined CD1B tetramers and high-throughput TCR immunosequencing to characterize T cells specific for the mycobacterial lipid antigen glucose monomycolate (GMM).

Thawed, overnight-rested PBMC were stained with GMM-loaded CD1B tetramer, a Live/Dead dye and anti-CD3, then sorted on a FACS Aria II. The CD1B tetramers were loaded with C32 glucose monomycolate that had been purified from Rhodococcus equi. Before cryopreservation, the PBMC later used for tetramer sorting had been depleted of CD14-expressing monocytes as part of a separate study. Approximately 96,000 tetramer-negative cells were sorted from each donor and analyzed alongside the tetramer-positive cells. GMM-loaded CD1B tetramers were used to sort antigen-specific T cells from four healthy South African adults. TCR-alpha and TCR-beta chains were sequenced unpaired, so chain pairing information was not available. TCR libraries were generated with the immunoSEQ multiplex PCR assay, using TCR-beta and/or TCR-alpha/delta assays for each sample. The Illumina high-throughput platform was used to sequence the amplified TCR libraries. Per the source publication's procedure: Clustering and dimensionality reduction were performed using pairwise TCRdist distances among GMM-specific receptors from ex vivo sorted or in vitro expanded T cells. Sequence motifs defined by gene usage and CDR3 content were tested for enrichment in tetramer-positive versus tetramer-negative populations. Held by TCRdb, this immuneACCESS table contains in-frame sequences only and omits some clones. Under half of the omission traces to an unresolved V gene where checked; the cause of the rest is unknown. V, J and clone size derive from that table, while D and trimming were established from the DNA sequence. This sample gives about 59,000 clones in total; 80% to 85% of them show up just once. The ten most abundant clones make up roughly 13% of the sample.

The paper as a whole reports these results and caveats: T cells that bind the CD1B-GMM tetramer with low affinity may not have been captured by the stringent sort gate.

Of note for this clone: Base quality data are lacking; no much larger clone is found one base away.

The CDR1 and CDR2 encoded by the germline V gene are MDHEN and SYDVKM. V is reduced by 3 bases and J by 11 bases, leaving a spacing of 11 bases between them. The CDR3 starts with the cysteine, ends with the phenylalanine, and has 12 residues. The DNA shown is the 36-base CDR3, in frame from base 1. The chain was built from TRBV28 and TRBJ2-1; TRBD1 is a possible D gene, resting on 5 matching bases. Sequencing input: CD1b-GMM tetramer-negative cells sorted from PBMCs. The cell subset or site label for this specimen denotes: T cells not binding CD1B-GMM tetramer, sorted from same donor. This sequence was found in an adult woman with latent tuberculosis. The CDR3 region reads CASSFDDSKQFF. The DNA sequence is as follows: TGTGCCAGCAGTTTTGACGACAGCAAGCAGTTCTTC.